The 5 T cell receptor beta chains below come from one sample, sequenced in a study of cytomegalovirus exposure and HLA in healthy donors. This PCR relied on a set of 60 Vbeta primers and 13 Jbeta primers. Sequenced by immunoSEQ multiplex PCR; TCRdb stores in-frame clones only, minus some. This table has about 190,000 clones, approximately 80% appearing once. The specimen sequenced was PBMCs. All receptors derive from a woman younger than 45 in good health and CMV-seropositive.

V gene TRBV9 combines with J gene TRBJ2-7; 11 nucleotides line up with TRBD2. V lost 0 bases and J lost 3; bases outside the gene matches: 2. CDR3 length equals 15 residues. CDR1 and CDR2 (germline): SGDLS, YYNGEE. CDR3 nucleotides: TGTGCCAGCAGCGTAGAAGGGACTAGCGGCTACGAGCAGTACTTC. Protein: CASSVEGTSGYEQYF.

This clone was seen more than once but under ten times. The V and J genes are TRBV5-6 and TRBJ2-3; D is undetermined. The CDR3 spans 14 residues. V lost 1 base, J lost 2 bases, and 8 bases lay in between. The germline gives CDR1 SGHDT, CDR2 YYEEEE. CDR3 protein: CASSLPGTTDTQYF. The CDR3 DNA reads TGTGCCAGCAGCTTGCCAGGAACCACAGATACGCAGTATTTT.

The V call is TRBV11-2, the J call TRBJ2-1, with D possibly TRBD2 on 6 matching bases. Trimming took off 4 bases at V and 7 bases at J, with 20 bases between the two ends. The CDR3 spans 16 residues. Germline V gives CDR1 SGHAT, CDR2 FQNNGV. DNA for the CDR3: TGTGCCAGCAGCTCCCGTAGAGCCCTCGGGGGTAATGAGCAGTTCTTC. It specifies CASSSRRALGGNEQFF.

This chain connects TRBV4-2 to TRBJ1-4; D is undetermined. The germline V and J ends were trimmed by 5 bases and 6 bases, with 16 bases remaining between them. The CDR3 contains 15 residues. Germline V gene data show CDR1 as LGHNA and CDR2 as YNFKEQ. The CDR3 sequence is CASSYSPQRDEKLFF. The CDR3 DNA reads as TGTGCCAGCAGCTATAGCCCTCAACGGGATGAAAAACTGTTTTTT.

The V call is TRBV9, the J call TRBJ2-3; TRBD2 matches at 11 bases. Germline trimming cut 6 bases from V and 1 base from J; bases unmatched to any gene: 4. CDR1 is SGDLS and CDR2 is YYNGEE in the germline V gene. This CDR3 is 15 amino acids long. Written as DNA, the CDR3 is TGTGCCAGCACCGCACTAGCGGGGGGCACAGATACGCAGTATTTT. This sequence encodes CASTALAGGTDTQYF. Combining the CDR3 with reference TRBV9 and TRBJ2-3 gives the whole variable domain DSGVTQTPKHLITATGQRVTLRCSPRSGDLSVYWYQQSLDQGLQFLIQYYNGEERAKGNILERFSAQQFPDLHSELNLSSLELGDSALYFCASTALAGGTDTQYFGPGTRLTVL.